The rows below give T cell receptor beta chains drawn from one sample of a study of T cells in Graves' hyperthyroidism and ophthalmopathy. MiXCR, applied by TCRdb to the multiplex PCR reads, yields one record per CDR3 protein. The sample has 660,000 or so distinct CDR3 sequences; 45% are singletons. The specimen sequenced was peripheral blood or thyroid tissue (not recorded which). All receptors come from an adult man with Graves' disease, either hyperthyroidism or ophthalmopathy (not recorded which). Both conserved end residues are part of each CDR3. Fields, in order: D gene, clone size, V gene, J gene, CDR3 DNA, CDR3 protein. The D gene is left open where the match is weak. Size tells how often a clone was seen (once, few, many) or the class of an expanded clone, and some rows leave it out.

d_gene: TRBD1; abundance: -; v_gene: TRBV7-9; j_gene: TRBJ2-2; CDR3nt: TGTGCCAGCAGCCAAGGGACAGGGAGTGGCGGGGAGCTGTTTTTT; CDR3aa: CASSQGTGSGGELFF
d_gene: -; abundance: many; v_gene: TRBV5-6; j_gene: TRBJ1-6; CDR3nt: TGTGCCAGCAGCGACGGCGCGGGGCTACGCAATTCACCCCTCCACTTT; CDR3aa: CASSDGAGLRNSPLHF
d_gene: -; abundance: -; v_gene: TRBV5-1; j_gene: TRBJ1-4; CDR3nt: TGCGCCAGCAGCATCAACTCAATACCCAACGAAAAACTGCTTTTT; CDR3aa: CASSINSIPNEKLLF
d_gene: -; abundance: -; v_gene: TRBV5-1; j_gene: TRBJ2-5; CDR3nt: TGCGCCAGCAGCTTGAGGCGTGAGGTCTCGGAGACCCAGTACTTC; CDR3aa: CASSLRREVSETQYF
d_gene: TRBD1; abundance: -; v_gene: TRBV25-1; j_gene: TRBJ1-4; CDR3nt: TGTGCCAGCAGTGAATCGGGACAGGGAAATGAAAAACTGTTTTTT; CDR3aa: CASSESGQGNEKLFF
d_gene: TRBD1; abundance: -; v_gene: TRBV7-6; j_gene: TRBJ1-4; CDR3nt: TGTGCCAGCAGCGATACAGGGGGCAGTGAAAAACTGTTTTTT; CDR3aa: CASSDTGGSEKLFF
d_gene: -; abundance: -; v_gene: TRBV2; j_gene: TRBJ1-5; CDR3nt: TGTGCCAGCAGTGAGATGAAAGGGGGCAATCAGCCCCAGCATTTT; CDR3aa: CASSEMKGGNQPQHF
d_gene: TRBD1; abundance: -; v_gene: TRBV24-1; j_gene: TRBJ1-4; CDR3nt: TGTGCCACCAGTGAAACCGGGACAGACCCAACTAATGAAAAACTGTTTTTT; CDR3aa: CATSETGTDPTNEKLFF
d_gene: TRBD1; abundance: few; v_gene: TRBV2; j_gene: TRBJ1-1; CDR3nt: TGTGCCAGCCGTAAGACAGGGGACACTGAAGCTTTCTTT; CDR3aa: CASRKTGDTEAFF
d_gene: -; abundance: many; v_gene: TRBV2; j_gene: TRBJ1-4; CDR3nt: TGTGCCAGCAGTTTTCAGGGGACGAGTGAAAAACTGTTTTTT; CDR3aa: CASSFQGTSEKLFF
d_gene: -; abundance: -; v_gene: TRBV20-1; j_gene: TRBJ2-5; CDR3nt: TGCAGTGCTGCAACCCAGTACTTC; CDR3aa: CSAATQYF
d_gene: -; abundance: -; v_gene: TRBV29-1; j_gene: TRBJ1-2; CDR3nt: TGCAGCTCTAGCCCCTTAAACACAGGGATAGGTGGCTACACCTTC; CDR3aa: CSSSPLNTGIGGYTF
d_gene: -; abundance: -; v_gene: TRBV20-1; j_gene: TRBJ2-5; CDR3nt: TGCAGTGCTAGAGATTGGGGGAAACAAGAGGCCCAGTACTTC; CDR3aa: CSARDWGKQEAQYF
d_gene: -; abundance: -; v_gene: TRBV2; j_gene: TRBJ1-2; CDR3nt: TGTGCCAGCAGTGACCGAGTTCCGGGGGCTCGGGGCTACACCTTC; CDR3aa: CASSDRVPGARGYTF
d_gene: TRBD2; abundance: many; v_gene: TRBV20-1; j_gene: TRBJ2-7; CDR3nt: TGCAGTGCCAAGACTAGCGGGAGAGGCCACGAGCAGTACTTC; CDR3aa: CSAKTSGRGHEQYF
d_gene: TRBD1; abundance: -; v_gene: TRBV5-1; j_gene: TRBJ1-1; CDR3nt: TGCGCCACCTCCGTTGACAGGGCGATTATGAACACTGAAGCTTTCTTT; CDR3aa: CATSVDRAIMNTEAFF
d_gene: -; abundance: -; v_gene: TRBV29-1; j_gene: TRBJ1-4; CDR3nt: TGCAGCGTTGACGGTGAAGGGAACGAAAAACTGTTTTTT; CDR3aa: CSVDGEGNEKLFF
d_gene: -; abundance: many; v_gene: TRBV29-1; j_gene: TRBJ1-4; CDR3nt: TGCAGCGTTGATAGTGCAACTAATGAAAAACTGTTTTTT; CDR3aa: CSVDSATNEKLFF
d_gene: -; abundance: few; v_gene: TRBV7-2; j_gene: TRBJ1-5; CDR3nt: TGTGCCAGCAGCCCCGAGGGCGGGCATTTCAATCAGCCCCAGCATTTT; CDR3aa: CASSPEGGHFNQPQHF
d_gene: TRBD1; abundance: many; v_gene: TRBV15; j_gene: TRBJ1-4; CDR3nt: TGTGCCACCAGCACCAGGGGGGCGGGTCCAAATGGTGAAAAACTGTTTTTT; CDR3aa: CATSTRGAGPNGEKLFF
d_gene: -; abundance: many; v_gene: TRBV19; j_gene: TRBJ1-2; CDR3nt: TGTGCCAGTAGTATCTTTGGTGGTTATGGCTACACCTTC; CDR3aa: CASSIFGGYGYTF
d_gene: -; abundance: -; v_gene: TRBV2; j_gene: TRBJ1-5; CDR3nt: TGTGCCAGCAGTGACCCATCGGAGTATAGCAATCAGCCCCAGCATTTT; CDR3aa: CASSDPSEYSNQPQHF
d_gene: -; abundance: many; v_gene: TRBV2; j_gene: TRBJ1-5; CDR3nt: TGTGCCAGCAGTGAATTCGGGGTCGGGCAGCCCCAGCATTTT; CDR3aa: CASSEFGVGQPQHF
d_gene: TRBD1; abundance: once; v_gene: TRBV10-3; j_gene: TRBJ1-1; CDR3nt: TGTGCCAGCAGGAAAGGGGGCAGGGACACTGAAGCTTTCTTT; CDR3aa: CASRKGGRDTEAFF
d_gene: TRBD1; abundance: many; v_gene: TRBV10-2; j_gene: TRBJ1-2; CDR3nt: TGCGCCACCTCGGGACAGGGCACCTATGGCTACACCTTC; CDR3aa: CATSGQGTYGYTF
d_gene: TRBD1; abundance: few; v_gene: TRBV13; j_gene: TRBJ1-1; CDR3nt: TGTGCCAGCAGCTTAAGGGGGACAGGGAATACTGAAGCTTTCTTT; CDR3aa: CASSLRGTGNTEAFF
d_gene: -; abundance: few; v_gene: TRBV25-1; j_gene: TRBJ1-2; CDR3nt: TGTGCCAGCAGTGAGGGGTCGAGCGGAGAATATGGCTACACCTTC; CDR3aa: CASSEGSSGEYGYTF
d_gene: -; abundance: few; v_gene: TRBV7-9; j_gene: TRBJ2-7; CDR3nt: TGTGCCAGCAGCTTAGGGGGGGAGTTGAGCTACGAGCAGTACTTC; CDR3aa: CASSLGGELSYEQYF
d_gene: TRBD1; abundance: many; v_gene: TRBV9; j_gene: TRBJ1-3; CDR3nt: TGTGCCAGCAGCGTTGACACAGGGGACTCTGGAAACACCATATATTTT; CDR3aa: CASSVDTGDSGNTIYF
d_gene: -; abundance: many; v_gene: TRBV2; j_gene: TRBJ1-4; CDR3nt: TGTGCCAGCTGGGATCCATCAGCATCGGGATATGAAAAACTGTTTTTT; CDR3aa: CASWDPSASGYEKLFF
d_gene: -; abundance: -; v_gene: TRBV10-3; j_gene: TRBJ2-5; CDR3nt: TGTGCCATCAGTGTCTATTTGGGTCAAGAGACCCAGTACTTC; CDR3aa: CAISVYLGQETQYF
d_gene: -; abundance: -; v_gene: TRBV2; j_gene: TRBJ2-7; CDR3nt: TGTGCCAGCAGTGAGGGTTTCAGGGACTACGAGCAGTACTTC; CDR3aa: CASSEGFRDYEQYF
d_gene: TRBD1; abundance: -; v_gene: TRBV20-1; j_gene: TRBJ2-7; CDR3nt: TGCAGGCAAAGACAGGGAGCCACCTACGAGCAGTACTTC; CDR3aa: CRQRQGATYEQYF
d_gene: TRBD2; abundance: -; v_gene: TRBV6-6; j_gene: TRBJ2-5; CDR3nt: TGTGCCAACGGGGGGGATTACCAAGAGACCCAGTACTTC; CDR3aa: CANGGDYQETQYF
d_gene: -; abundance: few; v_gene: TRBV5-5; j_gene: TRBJ1-2; CDR3nt: TGTGCCAGCAGCTTCCAGGGATCCAACTATGGCTACACCTTC; CDR3aa: CASSFQGSNYGYTF
d_gene: -; abundance: few; v_gene: TRBV5-1; j_gene: TRBJ2-6; CDR3nt: TGCGCCAGCAGTTCGGCCCTCTCTGGGGCCAACGTCCTGACTTTC; CDR3aa: CASSSALSGANVLTF
d_gene: TRBD2; abundance: -; v_gene: TRBV5-1; j_gene: TRBJ2-7; CDR3nt: TGCGCCACCAGAACGGGGGGTGTCGAGTCCTACGAGCAGTACTTC; CDR3aa: CATRTGGVESYEQYF
d_gene: -; abundance: many; v_gene: TRBV7-9; j_gene: TRBJ1-1; CDR3nt: TGTGCCAGCGGACTCGCGGGGCGCGACACTGAAGCTTTCTTT; CDR3aa: CASGLAGRDTEAFF
d_gene: TRBD1; abundance: many; v_gene: TRBV15; j_gene: TRBJ1-1; CDR3nt: TGTGCCACCAGCAGAGGAGACATTACAGGGGGCGAGGAAGCTTTCTTT; CDR3aa: CATSRGDITGGEEAFF
d_gene: -; abundance: -; v_gene: TRBV7-2; j_gene: TRBJ2-7; CDR3nt: TGTGCCAGCAGCCCCAGTTCTAGCAGCGCCTACGAGCAGTACTTC; CDR3aa: CASSPSSSSAYEQYF
d_gene: TRBD1; abundance: -; v_gene: TRBV2; j_gene: TRBJ1-2; CDR3nt: TGTGCCAGCAGTGCTACTCGGGGACAGGGGGCTTATGGCTACACCTTC; CDR3aa: CASSATRGQGAYGYTF
d_gene: -; abundance: many; v_gene: TRBV7-9; j_gene: TRBJ1-1; CDR3nt: TGTGCCAGCAGCTTATACCCCGGGGAAGCTTTCTTT; CDR3aa: CASSLYPGEAFF
d_gene: -; abundance: -; v_gene: TRBV7-8; j_gene: TRBJ2-7; CDR3nt: TGCGCCAGCAGCCCCCGGGACATTAACGAGCAGTACTTC; CDR3aa: CASSPRDINEQYF
d_gene: TRBD2; abundance: -; v_gene: TRBV7-3; j_gene: TRBJ2-2; CDR3nt: TGTGCCAGCAGTAGCGGGAGGGCCGGGGAGCTGTTTTTT; CDR3aa: CASSSGRAGELFF
d_gene: -; abundance: -; v_gene: TRBV12-3/TRBV12-4; j_gene: TRBJ1-1; CDR3nt: TGTGCCAGCAGCACGGGTTTGGGGATGAACACTGAAGCTTTCTTT; CDR3aa: CASSTGLGMNTEAFF